A single sample is the source of the 29 T cell receptor beta chains below, sequenced in a study of blood T cell repertoires in COVID-19. This table comes from immunoSEQ multiplex PCR, and its TCRdb copy is limited to in-frame clones, with some not included. Among roughly 320,000 clones listed, 85% were seen once. Sequencing was carried out using peripheral blood. The origin of the receptors is a human donor in a cohort sampled during active COVID-19.

The chain uses TRBV3-1 (or the pseudogene TRBV3-2) and TRBJ2-1; no firm D call. The CDR3 contains 15 residues. Trimming pared 6 bases from V and 0 bases from J, leaving 12 bases between. Germline assignment: CDR1 LGHDT and CDR2 YNNKEL (reference sequence). CDR3 amino acids: CASSPDSSSYNEQFF. DNA for the CDR3: TGTGCCAGCAGTCCCGACTCGAGCTCCTACAATGAGCAGTTCTTC.

This clone came up a few times. The J gene is TRBJ1-5, the V gene TRBV7-9, with a weak D call TRBD1 (6 bases). Germline loops: CDR1 SEHNR, CDR2 FQNEAQ (reference sequence). Trimming took 1 base from V and 6 from J, leaving 16 bases between them. The CDR3 loop spans 16 amino acids. The CDR3 DNA reads TGTGCCAGCAGCTTAGATCACCAGGGGACGGGTCAGCCCCAGCATTTT. As protein: CASSLDHQGTGQPQHF.

The J gene is TRBJ1-2, the V gene TRBV19; the D gene is possibly TRBD1 (6 bases). The ends were cut back, 6 bases at V and 3 bases at J, with 17 bases in the middle. Germline loops: CDR1 LNHDA, CDR2 SQIVND (reference sequence). The CDR3 spans 15 residues. The CDR3 here is CASSILGAVDYGYTF. The DNA for the CDR3 is TGTGCCAGTAGCATTCTGGGGGCGGTCGACTATGGCTACACCTTC.

The gene calls are TRBV19 and TRBJ1-5; 10 nucleotides agree with TRBD1. J lost 5 bases, V lost 3 bases, and 4 bases had no gene match. The CDR3 length is 15 residues. Germline V gives CDR1 LNHDA, CDR2 SQIVND (reference sequence). The CDR3 region is CASSMGQGSYQPQHF. The CDR3 nucleotides are TGTGCCAGTAGTATGGGACAGGGGAGCTATCAGCCCCAGCATTTT.

This sequence joins TRBV7-3 and TRBJ2-1; 7 nucleotides agree with TRBD2. Germline loops: CDR1 SGHTA, CDR2 FQGTGA. CDR3 length: 17 residues. With V trimmed by 0 bases and J by 4 bases, 9 bases remained unmatched. For the CDR3, the DNA is TGTGCCAGCAGCTTAACGTCGGGGGGATATGTTTACAATGAGCAGTTCTTC. Translating gives CASSLTSGGYVYNEQFF.

Only one count was recorded for this clone. This sequence joins TRBV30 and TRBJ1-2; D uncertain. This CDR3 region has 12 residues. The germline CDR1 and CDR2 sequences are GTSNPN and SVGIG (reference sequence). Trimming removed 2 bases from V and 8 bases from J, with 12 bases in between. The CDR3 DNA reads as TGTGCCTGGAGTTCAGGAGGTTGGGGCTACACCTTC. This encodes CAWSSGGWGYTF.

V usage is TRBV6-5 and J usage is TRBJ1-5; no clear D gene. CDR3 length: 11 residues. Per the germline V gene, CDR1 is MNHEY and CDR2 is SVGAGI. V lost 6 bases and J lost 4, with 4 bases in between. In nucleotides, the CDR3 is TGTGCCAGCAGATCAAATCAGCCCCAGCATTTT. Translating it yields CASRSNQPQHF.

The CDR3 DNA is TGTGCCAGCACCTCTCCAGGGGAGAACACTGAAGCTTTCTTT. Its translation is CASTSPGENTEAFF. The V call is TRBV28, the J call TRBJ1-1; TRBD1 is a possible D gene (6 bases). The germline V gene has CDR1 MDHEN and CDR2 SYDVKM. Between the trimmed V and J ends, which lost 7 bases and 1 base, there was a span of 13 bases. This CDR3 has 14 amino acids.

The rearrangement links TRBV12-3 or TRBV12-4 to TRBJ2-7; 8 bases are a match to TRBD1. After removal of 7 bases from V and 3 bases from J, the junction contained 5 bases not matched to a gene. CDR3 length equals 13 residues. CDR3 residues: CASTGTGIYEQYF. CDR3 DNA sequence: TGTGCCAGCACGGGGACAGGTATCTACGAGCAGTACTTC.

J is TRBJ1-5 and V is TRBV4-2, with D maybe TRBD1 (5 bases). The germline V and J ends were trimmed by 8 bases and 2 bases, with 13 bases remaining between them. CDR3 size: 14 residues. Germline CDR1 and CDR2: LGHNA and YNFKEQ. This CDR3 reads CASEEGFGNQPQHF. For the CDR3, the DNA is TGTGCCAGCGAGGAGGGGTTTGGCAATCAGCCCCAGCATTTT.

This rearrangement joins TRBV7-8 to TRBJ2-5; 7 bases match TRBD1. CDR1 and CDR2 from the germline V gene are SGHVS and FQNEAQ. The CDR3 runs 16 residues. The V segment lost 5 bases and the J segment 2 bases; nucleotides outside the gene matches: 11. This CDR3 is CASSLGQAPLQETQYF. CDR3 in DNA: TGTGCCAGCAGCCTTGGACAGGCCCCCCTACAAGAGACCCAGTACTTC.

This sequence joins TRBV10-3 and TRBJ2-7; 8 positions agree with TRBD1. The junction had 4 bases not matched to a gene; V was cut back by 0 bases and J by 3 bases. CDR1 and CDR2 from the germline V gene are ENHRY and SYGVKD. CDR3 length: 15 residues. DNA of the CDR3: TGTGCCATCAGTGAGTCCCGGACAGGGAACTACGAGCAGTACTTC. Encoded protein: CAISESRTGNYEQYF.

The gene calls are TRBV11-2 and TRBJ2-3; D call uncertain. The V gene lost 0 bases and the J gene lost 0 bases, with 10 bases spanning the gap. This CDR3 is built from 16 residues. Germline V gene data show CDR1 as SGHAT and CDR2 as FQNNGV. The CDR3 loop is CASSLDYPLSTDTQYF. The CDR3, as DNA: TGTGCCAGCAGCTTAGACTATCCCTTAAGCACAGATACGCAGTATTTT.

V gene TRBV6-5 combines with J gene TRBJ1-1, with D unresolved. Germline V CDR1 and CDR2: MNHEY, SVGAGI. The CDR3 runs 11 residues. Between the trimmed V and J ends, which lost 7 bases and 6 bases, there was a span of 9 bases. As DNA, the CDR3 is TGTGCCAGCATTTATTTCGCTGAAGCTTTCTTT. Translating gives CASIYFAEAFF.

This clone was detected ten times or more. The genes are TRBV19 and TRBJ1-6; D might be TRBD1 (5 bases). The V end lost 9 bases, the J end lost 0 bases, and 9 bases lay between the germline ends. Germline values: CDR1 LNHDA, CDR2 SQIVND (reference sequence). The CDR3 contains 14 residues. CDR3 in amino acids: CASSGGSYNSPLHF. DNA of the CDR3: TGTGCCAGCAGCGGGGGCTCCTATAATTCACCCCTCCACTTT. Using reference TRBV19 and TRBJ1-6 for the parts outside the CDR3, the full variable domain is DGGITQSPKYLFRKEGQNVTLSCEQNLNHDAMYWYRQDPGQGLRLIYYSQIVNDFQKGDIAEGYSVSREKKESFPLTVTSAQKNPTAFYLCASSGGSYNSPLHFGNGTRLTVT.

This rearrangement joins TRBV7-2 to TRBJ2-7; TRBD1 matches 7 bases. The CDR3 is 14 amino acids. The J segment lost 3 bases and the V segment lost 3 bases, leaving 5 bases of the junction unmatched. CDR1 SGHTA and CDR2 FQGNSA come from the germline V gene. CDR3 amino acids: CASSFGTASYEQYF. Written as DNA, the CDR3 is TGTGCCAGCAGCTTTGGGACAGCAAGCTACGAGCAGTACTTC.

This rearrangement joins TRBV5-1 to TRBJ2-5; D is uncertain. This CDR3 is 12 amino acids long. CDR1 SGHRS and CDR2 YFSETQ come from the germline V gene. V was shortened by 0 bases and J by 7 bases, with 7 bases between the two germline ends. CDR3 bases: TGCGCCAGCAGCTTGGACAGAAGGACCCAGTACTTC. Amino acid sequence: CASSLDRRTQYF.

This chain connects TRBV6-2 or TRBV6-3 to TRBJ1-2; TRBD1 is a possible D gene (6 bases). Trimming took 5 bases from V and 3 from J, leaving 10 bases between them. From germline, CDR1 is MNHEY and CDR2 SVGEGT. The CDR3 runs 13 residues. CDR3 in DNA: TGTGCCAGCAGTGATACAGGGCACTATGGCTACACCTTC. Residues: CASSDTGHYGYTF.

This clone is a singleton in its sample. The J gene is TRBJ1-1, the V gene TRBV9, with D maybe TRBD1 (6 bases). The CDR3 sequence is 13 residues long. The germline V gene encodes CDR1 SGDLS and CDR2 YYNGEE. V shed 2 bases and J shed 4 bases, with 9 bases lying between them. CDR3 coding DNA: TGTGCCAGCAGCGTGTTACAGGGCACTGAAGCTTTCTTT. Translating it yields CASSVLQGTEAFF.

The CDR3 DNA sequence: TGTGCCAGTAGTATAGCCCTCGAGGATGGCTATGGCTACACCTTC. This codes for CASSIALEDGYGYTF. V gene TRBV19 combines with J gene TRBJ1-2; D ambiguous. V was cut by 1 base and J by 4 bases, with 13 bases left in between. This CDR3 is built from 15 residues. Germline CDR1 reads LNHDA; CDR2 reads SQIVND (reference sequence).

The CDR3 here is CATSDPGTTLYNEQFF. For the CDR3, the DNA is TGTGCCACCAGTGACCCCGGGACTACCCTCTACAATGAGCAGTTCTTC. The chain uses TRBV24-1 and TRBJ2-1; 7 bases fit TRBD2. The V and J ends lost 4 bases and 3 bases, in that order; junction bases with no gene match: 8. Germline loops: CDR1 KGHDR, CDR2 SFDVKD. The CDR3 length is 16 residues.

V usage is TRBV6-5 and J usage is TRBJ2-3, with TRBD2 matching over 11 bases. This CDR3 is 15 amino acids long. V lost 6 bases and J lost 1; bases outside the gene matches: 3. Germline V gene sequence: CDR1 MNHEY, CDR2 SVGAGI. The CDR3 coding sequence is TGTGCCAGCAGGACGGGACTAGCGGGCACAGATACGCAGTATTTT. This translates into CASRTGLAGTDTQYF.

This chain connects TRBV19 to TRBJ2-1, with 7 bases matching TRBD1. J gave up 3 bases and V 3 bases, and 5 bases lay outside the gene matches. Per the germline V gene, CDR1 is LNHDA and CDR2 is SQIVND (reference sequence). The CDR3 totals 15 residues. The CDR3 DNA is TGTGCCAGTAGTATGAGACAGGGCGGCTACAATGAGCAGTTCTTC. Residues: CASSMRQGGYNEQFF.

The chain uses TRBV24-1 and TRBJ1-1, with D possibly matching TRBD1 (5 bases). The ends were cut back, 3 bases at V and 12 bases at J, with 13 bases in the middle. Per germline, CDR1 KGHDR and CDR2 SFDVKD. The CDR3 extends over 12 amino acids. CDR3 residues: CATSDTRDMTFF. The CDR3 DNA reads TGTGCCACCAGTGATACCAGGGATATGACTTTCTTT.

V usage is TRBV6-4 and J usage is TRBJ1-4; 10 bases map to TRBD1. With V trimmed by 3 bases and J by 5 bases, 3 bases remained unmatched. CDR1 MRHNA and CDR2 SNTAGT come from the germline V gene. There are 15 residues in the CDR3. CDR3 protein: CASSERDRGNEKLFF. CDR3 DNA sequence: TGTGCCAGCAGTGAACGGGACAGGGGAAATGAAAAACTGTTTTTT.

The V gene is TRBV5-1, the J gene TRBJ1-1, with 9 bases lining up with TRBD1. Germline CDR1 SGHRS, CDR2 YFSETQ. The CDR3 is 16 amino acids. The trim removed 7 bases at V and 1 base at J, leaving 11 bases unmatched. CDR3: CASLPGQGRSNTEAFF. CDR3 in DNA: TGCGCCAGCTTACCGGGACAGGGCCGTTCGAACACTGAAGCTTTCTTT.

This sequence joins TRBV11-2 and TRBJ2-2, with TRBD1 matching over 8 bases. After removal of 3 bases from V and 4 bases from J, the junction contained 1 base not matched to a gene. Germline CDR1 is SGHAT and CDR2 is FQNNGV. CDR3 length: 14 amino acids. The CDR3 DNA follows: TGTGCCAGCAGCTTCACAGGGGGCACCGGGGAGCTGTTTTTT. This sequence encodes CASSFTGGTGELFF.

This rearrangement joins TRBV7-9 to TRBJ2-7; perhaps TRBD2 as D (5 bases). The CDR3 is 13 residues long. The germline V gene has CDR1 SEHNR and CDR2 FQNEAQ (reference sequence). Deletions cut 2 bases from V and 3 bases from J, with 8 bases between. The CDR3 loop reads CASSLLANYEQYF. CDR3 DNA sequence: TGTGCCAGCAGCTTACTAGCCAACTACGAGCAGTACTTC.

The chain links TRBV5-5 to TRBJ1-2; perhaps TRBD1 as D (5 bases). Trimming cost V 1 base and J 3 bases, with 13 bases left between them. Germline assignment: CDR1 SGHKS and CDR2 YYEKEE (reference sequence). There are 15 residues in the CDR3. The CDR3 DNA sequence: TGTGCCAGCAGCTTGTCTGGGGACTTTCACTATGGCTACACCTTC. It yields the protein CASSLSGDFHYGYTF.